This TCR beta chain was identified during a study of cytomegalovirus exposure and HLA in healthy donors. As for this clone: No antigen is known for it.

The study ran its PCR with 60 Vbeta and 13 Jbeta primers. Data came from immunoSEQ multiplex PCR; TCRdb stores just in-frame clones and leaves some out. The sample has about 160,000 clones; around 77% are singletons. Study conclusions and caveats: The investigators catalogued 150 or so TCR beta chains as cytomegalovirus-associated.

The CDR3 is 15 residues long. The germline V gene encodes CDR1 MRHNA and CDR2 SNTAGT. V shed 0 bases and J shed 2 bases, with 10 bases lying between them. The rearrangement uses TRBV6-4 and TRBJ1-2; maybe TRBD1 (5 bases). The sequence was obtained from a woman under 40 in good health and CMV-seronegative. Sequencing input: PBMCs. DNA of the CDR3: TGTGCCAGCAGTGACTCGGCAGGGCCAAACTATGGCTACACCTTC. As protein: CASSDSAGPNYGYTF.